This TCR beta chain derives from a study of OX40 agonist ivuxolimab in advanced cancers. At the level of the study: Partial response was recorded in three patients: one hepatocellular carcinoma and two cutaneous melanoma cases.

TCRdb keeps only in-frame clones here, not all; method: immunoSEQ multiplex PCR. The sample yields tens of thousands of clones, approximately 86% seen once. Only one count was recorded for this clone. This receptor was taken from an adult with an advanced solid tumor such as melanoma, head and neck, liver or kidney cancer. Sample: CD4+ or CD8+ T cells sorted from blood, taken in a trial of the OX40 agonist ivuxolimab.

CDR3 DNA sequence: TGTGCCAGCAGTGCTTTGGGGGACAGGGCTGGAAACACCATATATTTT. Its protein is CASSALGDRAGNTIYF. The J gene is TRBJ1-3, the V gene TRBV6-1; TRBD1 agrees at 9 bases. J was trimmed by 2 bases and V by 4 bases; bases with no gene match: 6. The length of the CDR3 is 16 residues. Germline loops: CDR1 MNHNS, CDR2 SASEGT.